Each of the 20 T cell receptor beta chains below was sequenced from the same sample in a study of cytomegalovirus exposure and HLA in healthy donors. PCR amplification relied on 60 Vbeta primers (plus 13 Jbeta primers). Generated by immunoSEQ multiplex PCR, the TCRdb table keeps only in-frame clones and is missing some. The sample yields some 91,000 clones, about 75% seen once. Sequencing used PBMCs. Source of these receptors: a man aged 35-49 years in good health and CMV-seropositive.

The chain is built from TRBV6-1 and TRBJ1-4; D is ambiguous. Germline CDR1 reads MNHNS; CDR2 reads SASEGT. The germline V and J ends were trimmed by 2 bases and 5 bases, with 18 bases remaining between them. This CDR3 comprises 17 residues. In nucleotides, the CDR3 is TGTGCCAGCAGTGAACAAGGCAGGATGATATTAAATGAAAAACTGTTTTTT. Translation gives CASSEQGRMILNEKLFF.

This clone is a singleton in its sample. V is TRBV19 and J is TRBJ2-1, with D possibly TRBD2 on 6 matching bases. The CDR3 runs 11 residues. Germline V gene data show CDR1 as LNHDA and CDR2 as SQIVND (reference sequence). V gave up 7 bases and J gave up 9 bases, with 10 bases separating them. The CDR3 bases are TGTGCCAGTATCGGGGGTGGTGAGCAGTTCTTC. This codes for CASIGGGEQFF. Full variable domain (rest looked up from reference TRBV19 and TRBJ2-1): DGGITQSPKYLFRKEGQNVTLSCEQNLNHDAMYWYRQDPGQGLRLIYYSQIVNDFQKGDIAEGYSVSREKKESFPLTVTSAQKNPTAFYLCASIGGGEQFFGPGTRLTVL.

The gene calls are TRBV4-2 and TRBJ2-5, with 7 bases aligning to TRBD2. The J call is uncertain, as TRBJ2-7 better fits the DNA end. Germline-derived CDR1 and CDR2 are LGHNA and YNFKEQ. The CDR3 sequence is 16 residues long. Here the CDR3 reads CASSQDRGGNRYEQYF. CDR3 in DNA: TGTGCCAGCAGCCAAGATCGGGGAGGGAATAGGTACGAGCAGTACTTC.

J is TRBJ2-3 and V is TRBV2; 7 positions match TRBD1. Trimming at V came to 6 bases and at J to 5 bases, leaving 17 bases not matched to a gene. Germline V gene sequence: CDR1 SNHLY, CDR2 FYNNEI. CDR3 length equals 17 residues. CDR3 DNA sequence: TGTGCCAGCAGCGCCTTTGGGCCAGGGACAGAGAGAGATACGCAGTATTTT. The encoded protein is CASSAFGPGTERDTQYF. The variable domain in full, with the rest retrieved from reference TRBV2 and TRBJ2-3, is EPEVTQTPSHQVTQMGQEVILRCVPISNHLYFYWYRQILGQKVEFLVSFYNNEISEKSEIFDDQFSVERPDGSNFTLKIRSTKLEDSAMYFCASSAFGPGTERDTQYFGPGTRLTVL.

The chain couples TRBV11-2 to TRBJ2-7; TRBD1 agrees at 10 bases. Germline trimming cut 6 bases from V and 2 bases from J; bases unmatched to any gene: 13. The CDR3 loop spans 17 amino acids. CDR1 is SGHAT, CDR2 FQNNGV, per germline. DNA for the CDR3: TGTGCCAGCAGTCCTGACAGGGGGCAGATCGCACCCTACGAGCAGTACTTC. Protein sequence: CASSPDRGQIAPYEQYF.

The chain has TRBV6-1 and TRBJ1-2; D remains unclear. The CDR3 spans 13 residues. The V gene's germline CDR1 is MNHNS and CDR2 SASEGT. The V and J ends lost 6 bases and 5 bases respectively, with 13 bases between them. The CDR3 protein is CASRSDRDYGYTF. The CDR3 DNA reads as TGTGCCAGCAGATCGGACCGGGATTATGGCTACACCTTC.

This clone showed up just a few times. In DNA form, the CDR3 reads TGTGCCAGTAAAGGGGGTTTCCTCTATGGCTACACCTTC. Protein product: CASKGGFLYGYTF. V gene TRBV19 combines with J gene TRBJ1-2; D possibly corresponds to TRBD1 (6 bases). V lost 7 bases and J 4 bases, leaving 13 bases between the germline ends. This CDR3 contains 13 residues. The germline V gene encodes CDR1 LNHDA and CDR2 SQIVND (reference sequence).

The chain uses TRBV7-9 and TRBJ2-3, with 14 bases aligning to TRBD2. Trimming cost V 4 bases and J 4 bases; bases outside gene matches: 1. There are 15 residues in the CDR3. Germline CDR1 and CDR2: SEHNR and FQNEAQ (reference sequence). For the CDR3, the DNA is TGTGCCAGCAGCTCGGGACTAGCGGGGGCAGATACGCAGTATTTT. This encodes CASSSGLAGADTQYF.

J is TRBJ1-1 and V is TRBV2; 9 bases agree with TRBD1. The germline V gene encodes CDR1 SNHLY and CDR2 FYNNEI. The CDR3 totals 17 residues. V lost 4 bases to trimming and J lost 1 base; unmatched junction nucleotides: 10. CDR3 sequence reads: CASSGTGEGIRNTEAFF. In nucleotides, the CDR3 is TGTGCCAGCAGTGGGACAGGGGAGGGAATTAGGAACACTGAAGCTTTCTTT.

This clone was found a few times. The CDR3 coding sequence is TGTGCCACCAAGCCCGGGACACAGGCCAATGAGCAGTTCTTC. Translating gives CATKPGTQANEQFF. The genes are TRBV2 and TRBJ2-1; tentatively, D is TRBD1 (6 bases). Germline values: CDR1 SNHLY, CDR2 FYNNEI. Trimming cost V 10 bases and J 6 bases, with 19 bases left between them. The CDR3 runs 14 residues.

Written as DNA, the CDR3 is TGCGCCAGCAGCTTGGTTGGCGGGGCGGGAGATACGCAGTATTTT. Amino acid sequence: CASSLVGGAGDTQYF. V is TRBV5-1 and J is TRBJ2-3; D possibly corresponds to TRBD2 (6 bases). CDR1 and CDR2 from the germline V gene are SGHRS and YFSETQ. V shed 0 bases and J shed 5 bases, with 13 bases lying between them. This CDR3 region has 15 residues.

This rearrangement joins TRBV7-2 to TRBJ2-7, with D perhaps matching TRBD1 (7 bases). CDR1 SGHTA and CDR2 FQGNSA come from the germline V gene. Trimming pared 3 bases from V and 6 bases from J, leaving 12 bases between. The CDR3 totals 13 residues. The chain's CDR3 is CASSFGGGPEQYF. Written as DNA, the CDR3 is TGTGCCAGCAGCTTTGGAGGGGGCCCCGAGCAGTACTTC. Together with reference TRBV7-2 and TRBJ2-7, the CDR3 gives the full variable domain: GAGVSQSPSNKVTEKGKDVELRCDPISGHTALYWYRQSLGQGLEFLIYFQGNSAPDKSGLPSDRFSAERTGGSVSTLTIQRTQQEDSAVYLCASSFGGGPEQYFGPGTRLTVT.

The chain joins TRBV7-3 to TRBJ1-3; no clear D gene. The CDR3 is 13 amino acids. Germline lookup yields CDR1 SGHTA and CDR2 FQGTGA. The V end lost 2 bases, the J end lost 4 bases, and 6 bases lay between the germline ends. CDR3 residues: CASSLSSGNTIYF. CDR3 nucleotide sequence: TGTGCCAGCAGCTTATCGTCCGGAAACACCATATATTTT.

Written as DNA, the CDR3 is TGCGCCAGCAGCCAAATTAGCGGGAGCTACAATGAGCAGTTCTTC. Translating it yields CASSQISGSYNEQFF. The chain is built from TRBV4-3 and TRBJ2-1, with TRBD2 matching over 9 bases. The CDR3 spans 15 residues. Germline trimming cut 2 bases from V and 3 bases from J; bases unmatched to any gene: 2. Germline lookup yields CDR1 LGHNA and CDR2 YSLEER.

As concerns this clone: At one end the junction does not follow the germline gene, possibly because of a read error. Distinct nucleotide sequences in the sample also encode this CDR3. The chain has TRBV2 and TRBJ1-4, with D possibly being TRBD1 (5 bases). The CDR3 has 14 amino acids. Looked up from germline, CDR1 is SNHLY and CDR2 is FYNNEI. DNA for the CDR3: TGTGCCAGCAGGGCAGGGATGGGAAATGAAAAACTGTTTTTC. This gives the protein CASRAGMGNEKLFF.

The J gene is TRBJ1-2, the V gene TRBV7-2; 7 nucleotides match TRBD1. Trimming at V came to 1 base and at J to 7 bases, leaving 9 bases not matched to a gene. This CDR3 comprises 15 residues. Germline-derived CDR1 and CDR2 are SGHTA and FQGNSA. The chain's CDR3 is CASSLGGGGPGGYTF. In DNA, the CDR3 is TGTGCCAGCAGCTTAGGAGGAGGGGGCCCGGGTGGCTACACCTTC.

V and J are TRBV25-1 and TRBJ2-2; the D gene is possibly TRBD2 (5 bases). Trimming took off 6 bases at V and 3 bases at J, with 11 bases between the two ends. This CDR3 has 14 amino acids. Germline assignment: CDR1 MGHDK and CDR2 SYGVNS. In DNA form, the CDR3 reads TGTGCCAGCAGCCTAGGACTTCACACCGGGGAGCTGTTTTTT. Amino acids: CASSLGLHTGELFF.

This chain connects TRBV2 to TRBJ2-7; tentatively, D is TRBD1 (5 bases). V gave up 2 bases and J gave up 2 bases, with 10 bases separating them. Germline values: CDR1 SNHLY, CDR2 FYNNEI. This CDR3 region has 14 residues. CDR3 loop: CASSEQGWAYEQYF. The CDR3 DNA follows: TGTGCCAGCAGTGAACAGGGTTGGGCCTACGAGCAGTACTTC.

V usage is TRBV6-5 and J usage is TRBJ2-1, with TRBD2 matching 13 bases. Germline V gene sequence: CDR1 MNHEY, CDR2 SVGAGI. After removal of 6 bases from V and 8 bases from J, the junction contained 4 bases not matched to a gene. The CDR3 totals 14 residues. The CDR3 DNA sequence: TGTGCCAGCAGACGGACTAGCGGGGGTTATGAGCAGTTCTTC. It translates to CASRRTSGGYEQFF.

The V and J genes are TRBV5-4 and TRBJ2-3, with 10 bases matching TRBD2. The V and J ends lost 4 bases and 3 bases, in that order; junction bases with no gene match: 8. From germline, CDR1 is SGHNT and CDR2 YYREEE (reference sequence). The CDR3 runs to 16 residues. The CDR3 here is CASSHPSGGGTDTQYF. CDR3 DNA: TGTGCCAGCAGCCACCCTAGCGGGGGAGGGACAGATACGCAGTATTTT.